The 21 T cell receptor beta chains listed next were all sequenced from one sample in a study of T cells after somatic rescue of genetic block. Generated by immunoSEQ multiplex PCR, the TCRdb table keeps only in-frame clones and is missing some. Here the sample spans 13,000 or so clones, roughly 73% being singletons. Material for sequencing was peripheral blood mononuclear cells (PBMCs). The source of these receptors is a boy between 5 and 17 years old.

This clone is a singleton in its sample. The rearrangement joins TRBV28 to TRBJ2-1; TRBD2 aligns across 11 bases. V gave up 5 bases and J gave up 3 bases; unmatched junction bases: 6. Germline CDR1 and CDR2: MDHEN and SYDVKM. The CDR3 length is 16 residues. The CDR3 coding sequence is TGTGCCAGCAGTCCAATAGCGGGAGGGCGCTACAATGAGCAGTTCTTC. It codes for CASSPIAGGRYNEQFF.

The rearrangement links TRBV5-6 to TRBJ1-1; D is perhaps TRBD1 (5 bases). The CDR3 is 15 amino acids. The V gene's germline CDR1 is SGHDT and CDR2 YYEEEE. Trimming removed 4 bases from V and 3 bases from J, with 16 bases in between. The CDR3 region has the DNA TGTGCCAGCAGCCCCAATGGAGGGGCTTACACTGAAGCTTTCTTT. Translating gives CASSPNGGAYTEAFF.

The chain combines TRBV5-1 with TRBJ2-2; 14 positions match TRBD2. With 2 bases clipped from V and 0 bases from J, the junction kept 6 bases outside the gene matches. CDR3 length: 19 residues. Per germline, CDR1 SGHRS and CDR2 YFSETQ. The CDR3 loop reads CASSFGLAGGPSNTGELFF. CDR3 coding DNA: TGCGCCAGCAGCTTCGGACTAGCGGGGGGACCGTCGAACACCGGGGAGCTGTTTTTT.

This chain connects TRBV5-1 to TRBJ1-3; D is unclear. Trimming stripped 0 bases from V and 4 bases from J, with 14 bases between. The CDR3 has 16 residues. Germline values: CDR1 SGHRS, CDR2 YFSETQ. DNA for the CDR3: TGCGCCAGCAGCTTGGCAGCGGGTATAGTAGGAAACACCATATATTTT. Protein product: CASSLAAGIVGNTIYF.

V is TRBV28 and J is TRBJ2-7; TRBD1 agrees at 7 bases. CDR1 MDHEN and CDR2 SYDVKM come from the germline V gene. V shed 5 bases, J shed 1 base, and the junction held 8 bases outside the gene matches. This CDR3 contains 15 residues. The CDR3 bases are TGTGCCAGCAGTCCTGGACAGGCCCTTTCCTACGAGCAGTACTTC. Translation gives CASSPGQALSYEQYF.

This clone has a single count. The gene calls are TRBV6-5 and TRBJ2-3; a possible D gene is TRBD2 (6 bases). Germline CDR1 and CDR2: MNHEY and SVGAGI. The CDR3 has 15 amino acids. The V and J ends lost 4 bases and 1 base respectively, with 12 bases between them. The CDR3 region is CASSFSERGTDTQYF. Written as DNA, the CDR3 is TGTGCCAGCAGTTTCTCCGAGCGGGGCACAGATACGCAGTATTTT.

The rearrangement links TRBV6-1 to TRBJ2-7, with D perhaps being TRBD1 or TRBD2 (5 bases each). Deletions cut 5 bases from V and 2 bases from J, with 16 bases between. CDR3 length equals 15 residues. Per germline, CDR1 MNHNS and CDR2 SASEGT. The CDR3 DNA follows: TGTGCCAGCAGTAACCCCGGGACGGCTCCCTACGAGCAGTACTTC. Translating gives CASSNPGTAPYEQYF.

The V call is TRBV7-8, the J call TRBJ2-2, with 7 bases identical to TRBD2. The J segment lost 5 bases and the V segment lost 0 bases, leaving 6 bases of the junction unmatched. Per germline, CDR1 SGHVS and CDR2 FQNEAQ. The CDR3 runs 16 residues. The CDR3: CASSLALLGGTGELFF. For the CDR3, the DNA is TGTGCCAGCAGCTTAGCTCTACTGGGGGGGACCGGGGAGCTGTTTTTT. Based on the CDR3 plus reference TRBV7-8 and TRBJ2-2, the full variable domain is GAGVSQSPRYKVAKRGQDVALRCDPISGHVSLFWYQQALGQGPEFLTYFQNEAQLDKSGLPSDRFFAERPEGSVSTLKIQRTQQEDSAVYLCASSLALLGGTGELFFGEGSRLTVL.

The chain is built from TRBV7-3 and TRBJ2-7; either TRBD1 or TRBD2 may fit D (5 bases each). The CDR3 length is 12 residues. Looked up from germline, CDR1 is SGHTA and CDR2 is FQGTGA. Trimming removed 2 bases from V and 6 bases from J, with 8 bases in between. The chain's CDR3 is CASSLSGGEQYF. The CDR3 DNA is TGTGCCAGCAGCTTATCTGGGGGCGAGCAGTACTTC. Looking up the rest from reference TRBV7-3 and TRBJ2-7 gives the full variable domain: GAGVSQTPSNKVTEKGKYVELRCDPISGHTALYWYRQSLGQGPEFLIYFQGTGAADDSGLPNDRFFAVRPEGSVSTLKIQRTERGDSAVYLCASSLSGGEQYFGPGTRLTVT.

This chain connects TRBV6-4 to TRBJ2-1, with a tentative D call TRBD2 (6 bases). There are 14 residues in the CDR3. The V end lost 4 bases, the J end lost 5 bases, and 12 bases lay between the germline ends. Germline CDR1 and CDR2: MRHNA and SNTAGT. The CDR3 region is CASSGGGAHNEQFF. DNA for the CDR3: TGTGCCAGCAGTGGCGGAGGGGCCCACAATGAGCAGTTCTTC.

This CDR3 reads CASSERLAGSPLYEQYF. The CDR3 nucleotides read TGTGCCAGCAGTGAAAGACTAGCGGGATCCCCCCTCTACGAGCAGTACTTC. The chain combines TRBV25-1 with TRBJ2-7; the match to TRBD2 covers 11 bases. This CDR3 spans 17 amino acids. CDR1 and CDR2 (germline): MGHDK, SYGVNS. The V segment lost 2 bases and the J segment 3 bases; nucleotides outside the gene matches: 9.

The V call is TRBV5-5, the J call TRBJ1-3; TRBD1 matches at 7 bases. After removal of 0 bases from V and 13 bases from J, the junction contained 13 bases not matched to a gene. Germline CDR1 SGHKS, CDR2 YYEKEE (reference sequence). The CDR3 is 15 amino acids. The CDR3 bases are TGTGCCAGCAGCTTGGGGGGACAGCTTCGGCCTCAGATATATTTT. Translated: CASSLGGQLRPQIYF.

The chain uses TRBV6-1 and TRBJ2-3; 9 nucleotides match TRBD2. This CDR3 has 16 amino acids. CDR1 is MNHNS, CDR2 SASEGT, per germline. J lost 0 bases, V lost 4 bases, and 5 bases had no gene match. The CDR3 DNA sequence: TGTGCCAGCAGTGTAGCGGGAGCCGTAAGCACAGATACGCAGTATTTT. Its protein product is CASSVAGAVSTDTQYF.

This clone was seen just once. The CDR3: CASSLDRVEEQFF. The CDR3 nucleotides are TGTGCCAGCAGCTTGGACAGGGTGGAGGAGCAGTTCTTC. The V and J genes are TRBV2 and TRBJ2-1, with TRBD1 matching over 8 bases. The germline CDR1 and CDR2 sequences are SNHLY and FYNNEI. J gave up 10 bases and V 6 bases, and 8 bases lay outside the gene matches. The CDR3 totals 13 residues. The full variable domain, rest sourced from reference TRBV2 and TRBJ2-1, is EPEVTQTPSHQVTQMGQEVILRCVPISNHLYFYWYRQILGQKVEFLVSFYNNEISEKSEIFDDQFSVERPDGSNFTLKIRSTKLEDSAMYFCASSLDRVEEQFFGPGTRLTVL.

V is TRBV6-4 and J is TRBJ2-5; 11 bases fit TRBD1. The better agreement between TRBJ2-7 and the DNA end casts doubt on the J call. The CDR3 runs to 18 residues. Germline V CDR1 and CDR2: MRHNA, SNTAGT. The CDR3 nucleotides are TGTGCCAGCCTCTTTTCGGACAGGGGGCCTTTAAGCTCCTACGAGCAGTACTTC. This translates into CASLFSDRGPLSSYEQYF.

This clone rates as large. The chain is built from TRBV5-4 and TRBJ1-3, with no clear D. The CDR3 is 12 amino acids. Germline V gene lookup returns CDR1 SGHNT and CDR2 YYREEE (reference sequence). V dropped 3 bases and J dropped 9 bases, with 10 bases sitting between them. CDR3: CASSSPPSTIYF. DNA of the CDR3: TGTGCCAGCAGCTCTCCCCCGAGCACCATATATTTT.

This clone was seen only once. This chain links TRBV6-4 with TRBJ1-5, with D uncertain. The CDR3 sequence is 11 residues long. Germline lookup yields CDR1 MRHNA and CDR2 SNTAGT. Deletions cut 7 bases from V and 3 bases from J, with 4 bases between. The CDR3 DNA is TGTGCCAGCAACTTCAATCAGCCCCAGCATTTT. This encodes CASNFNQPQHF.

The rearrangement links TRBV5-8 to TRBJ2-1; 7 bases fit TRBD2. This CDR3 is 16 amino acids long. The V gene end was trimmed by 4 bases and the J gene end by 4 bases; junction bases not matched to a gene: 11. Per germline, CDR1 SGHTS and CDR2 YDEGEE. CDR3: CASSPPGTIYYNEQFF. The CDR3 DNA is TGTGCCAGCAGCCCCCCCGGGACTATATATTACAATGAGCAGTTCTTC.

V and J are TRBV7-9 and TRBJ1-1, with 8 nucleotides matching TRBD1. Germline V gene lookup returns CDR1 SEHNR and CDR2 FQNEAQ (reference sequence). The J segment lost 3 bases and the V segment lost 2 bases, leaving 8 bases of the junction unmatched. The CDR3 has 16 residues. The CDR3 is CASSLSDRGGYTEAFF. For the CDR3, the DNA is TGTGCCAGCAGCTTATCTGACAGGGGAGGGTACACTGAAGCTTTCTTT.

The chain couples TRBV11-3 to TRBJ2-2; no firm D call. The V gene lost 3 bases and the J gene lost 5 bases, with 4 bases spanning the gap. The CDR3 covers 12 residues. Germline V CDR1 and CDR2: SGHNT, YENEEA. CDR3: CASSFRTGELFF. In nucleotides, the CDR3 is TGTGCCAGCAGCTTCAGAACCGGGGAGCTGTTTTTT.

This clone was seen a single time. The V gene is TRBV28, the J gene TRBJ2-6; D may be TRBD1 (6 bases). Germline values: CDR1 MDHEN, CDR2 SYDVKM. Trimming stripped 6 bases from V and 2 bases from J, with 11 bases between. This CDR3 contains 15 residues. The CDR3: CASRIKGAGANVLTF. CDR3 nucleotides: TGTGCCAGCAGGATCAAGGGGGCTGGGGCCAACGTCCTGACTTTC. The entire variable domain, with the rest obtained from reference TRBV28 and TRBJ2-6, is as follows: DVKVTQSSRYLVKRTGEKVFLECVQDMDHENMFWYRQDPGLGLRLIYFSYDVKMKEKGDIPEGYSVSREKKERFSLILESASTNQTSMYLCASRIKGAGANVLTFGAGSRLTVL.